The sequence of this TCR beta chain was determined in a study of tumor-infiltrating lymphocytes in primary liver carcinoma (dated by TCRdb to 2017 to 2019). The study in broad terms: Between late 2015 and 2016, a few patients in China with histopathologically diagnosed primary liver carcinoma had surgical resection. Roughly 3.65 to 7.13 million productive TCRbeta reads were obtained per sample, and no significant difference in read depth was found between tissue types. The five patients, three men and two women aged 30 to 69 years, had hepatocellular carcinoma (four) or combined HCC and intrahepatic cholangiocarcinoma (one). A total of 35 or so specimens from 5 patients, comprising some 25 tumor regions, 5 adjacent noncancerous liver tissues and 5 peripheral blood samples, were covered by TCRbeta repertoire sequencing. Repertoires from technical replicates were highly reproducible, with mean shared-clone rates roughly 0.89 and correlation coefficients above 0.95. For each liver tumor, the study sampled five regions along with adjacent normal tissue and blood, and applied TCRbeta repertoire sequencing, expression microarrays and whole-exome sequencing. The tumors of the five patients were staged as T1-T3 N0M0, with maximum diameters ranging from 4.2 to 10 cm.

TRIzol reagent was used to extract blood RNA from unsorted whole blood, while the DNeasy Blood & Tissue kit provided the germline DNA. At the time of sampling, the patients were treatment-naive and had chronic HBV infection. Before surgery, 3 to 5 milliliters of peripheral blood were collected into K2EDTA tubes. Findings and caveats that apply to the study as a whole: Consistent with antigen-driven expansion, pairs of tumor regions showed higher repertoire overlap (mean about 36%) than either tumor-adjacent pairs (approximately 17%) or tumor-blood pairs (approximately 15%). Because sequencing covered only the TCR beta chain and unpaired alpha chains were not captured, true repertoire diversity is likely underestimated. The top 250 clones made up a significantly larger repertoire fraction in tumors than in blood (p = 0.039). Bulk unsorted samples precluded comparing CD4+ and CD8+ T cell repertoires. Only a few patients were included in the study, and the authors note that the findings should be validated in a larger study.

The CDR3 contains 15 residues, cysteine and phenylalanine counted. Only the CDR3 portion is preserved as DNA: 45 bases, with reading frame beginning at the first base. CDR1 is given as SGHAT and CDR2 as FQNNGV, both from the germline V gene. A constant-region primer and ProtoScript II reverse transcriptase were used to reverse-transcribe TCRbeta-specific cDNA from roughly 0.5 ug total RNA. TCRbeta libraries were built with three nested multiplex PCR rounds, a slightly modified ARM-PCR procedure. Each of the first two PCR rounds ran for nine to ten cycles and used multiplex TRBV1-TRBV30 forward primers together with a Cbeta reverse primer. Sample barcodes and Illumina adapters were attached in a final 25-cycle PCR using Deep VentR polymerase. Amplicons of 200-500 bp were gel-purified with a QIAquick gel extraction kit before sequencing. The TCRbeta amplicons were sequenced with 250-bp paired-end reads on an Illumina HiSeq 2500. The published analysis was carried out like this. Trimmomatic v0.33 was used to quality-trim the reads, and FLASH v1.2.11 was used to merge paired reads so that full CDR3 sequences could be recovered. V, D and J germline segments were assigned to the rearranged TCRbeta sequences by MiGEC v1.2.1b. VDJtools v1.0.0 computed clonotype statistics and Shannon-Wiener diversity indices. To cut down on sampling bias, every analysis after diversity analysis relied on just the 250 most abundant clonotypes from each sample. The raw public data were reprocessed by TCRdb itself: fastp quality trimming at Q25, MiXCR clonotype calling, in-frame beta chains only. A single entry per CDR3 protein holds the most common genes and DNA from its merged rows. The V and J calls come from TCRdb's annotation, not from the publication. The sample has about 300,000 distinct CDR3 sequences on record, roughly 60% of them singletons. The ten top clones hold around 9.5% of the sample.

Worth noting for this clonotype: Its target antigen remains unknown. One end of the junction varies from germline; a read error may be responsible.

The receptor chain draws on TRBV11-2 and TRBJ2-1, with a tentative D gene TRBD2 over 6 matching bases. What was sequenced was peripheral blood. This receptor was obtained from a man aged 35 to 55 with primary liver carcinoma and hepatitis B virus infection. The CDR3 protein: CASSLPQRALSEQFF. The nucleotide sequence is TGTGCTAGCAGCTTGCCCCAGCGGGCACTCAGTGAGCAGTTCTTC.